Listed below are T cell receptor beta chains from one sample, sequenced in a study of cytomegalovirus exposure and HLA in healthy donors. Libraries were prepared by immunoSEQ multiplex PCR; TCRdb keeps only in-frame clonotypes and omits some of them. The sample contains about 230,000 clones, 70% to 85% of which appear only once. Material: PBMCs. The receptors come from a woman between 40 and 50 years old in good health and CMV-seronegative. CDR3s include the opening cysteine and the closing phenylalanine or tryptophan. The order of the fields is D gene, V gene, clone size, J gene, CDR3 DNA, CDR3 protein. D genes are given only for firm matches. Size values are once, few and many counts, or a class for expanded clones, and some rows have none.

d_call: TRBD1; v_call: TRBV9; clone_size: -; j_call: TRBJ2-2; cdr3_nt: TGTGCCAGCAGCGAGACAGGGGCGACCGGGGAGCTGTTTTTT; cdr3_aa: CASSETGATGELFF
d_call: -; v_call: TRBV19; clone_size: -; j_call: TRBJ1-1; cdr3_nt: TGTGCCAGTACCCGACAGTCCAACATGAACACTGAAGCTTTCTTT; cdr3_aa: CASTRQSNMNTEAFF
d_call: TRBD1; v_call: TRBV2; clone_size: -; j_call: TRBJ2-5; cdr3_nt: TGTGCCAGCGGGGGACAGGGGGTTGAGACCCAGTACTTC; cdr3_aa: CASGGQGVETQYF
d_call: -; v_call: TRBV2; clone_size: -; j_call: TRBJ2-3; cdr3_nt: TGTGCCAGCAGCTCCCTCGTGAGCACAGATACGCAGTATTTT; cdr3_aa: CASSSLVSTDTQYF
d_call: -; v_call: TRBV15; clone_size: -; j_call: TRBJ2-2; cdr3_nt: TGTGCCACCAGCAGACTGTCGGGCACCGGGGAGCTGTTTTTT; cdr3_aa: CATSRLSGTGELFF
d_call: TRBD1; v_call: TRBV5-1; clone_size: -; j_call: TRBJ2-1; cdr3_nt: TGCGCCAGCAGCCCCCTGACAGGGAATGAGCAGTTCTTC; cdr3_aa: CASSPLTGNEQFF
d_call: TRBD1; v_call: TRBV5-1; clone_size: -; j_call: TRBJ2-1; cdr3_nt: TGCGCCAGCAGCCCTGAGGCAGGGGGCAGACCCTACAATGAGCAGTTCTTC; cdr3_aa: CASSPEAGGRPYNEQFF
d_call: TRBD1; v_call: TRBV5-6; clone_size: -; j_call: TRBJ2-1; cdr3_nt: TGTGCCAGCAGCCCCTTTGACAGGGGTGAGCAGTTCTTC; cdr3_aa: CASSPFDRGEQFF
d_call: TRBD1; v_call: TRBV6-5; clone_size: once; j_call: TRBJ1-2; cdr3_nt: TGTGCCAGCAGAGCCGGGACAGCTTTCTATGGCTACACCTTC; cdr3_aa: CASRAGTAFYGYTF
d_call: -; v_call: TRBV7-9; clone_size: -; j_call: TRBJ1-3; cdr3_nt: TGTGCCAGCAGCGGCGGGGCAGCCGGAAACACCATATATTTT; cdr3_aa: CASSGGAAGNTIYF